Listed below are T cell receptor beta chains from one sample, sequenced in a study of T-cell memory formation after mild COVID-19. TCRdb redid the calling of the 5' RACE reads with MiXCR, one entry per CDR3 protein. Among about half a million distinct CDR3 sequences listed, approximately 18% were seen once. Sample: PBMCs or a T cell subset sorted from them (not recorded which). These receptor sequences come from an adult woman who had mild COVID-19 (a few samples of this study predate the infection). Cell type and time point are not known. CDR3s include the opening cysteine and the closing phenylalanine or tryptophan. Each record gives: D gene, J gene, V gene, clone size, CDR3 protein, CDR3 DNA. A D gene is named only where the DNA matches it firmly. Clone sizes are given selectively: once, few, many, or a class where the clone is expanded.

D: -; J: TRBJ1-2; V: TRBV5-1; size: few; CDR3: CASSFTRAGGGYTF; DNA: TGCGCCAGCAGCTTTACAAGGGCCGGGGGAGGCTACACCTTC
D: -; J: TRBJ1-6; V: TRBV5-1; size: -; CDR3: CASSPEGFNSPLHF; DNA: TGCGCCAGCAGCCCGGAGGGGTTTAATTCACCCCTCCACTTT
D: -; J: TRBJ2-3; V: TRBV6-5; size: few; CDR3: CASSYSLDWRTDTQYF; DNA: TGTGCCAGCAGTTACTCTCTCGACTGGCGCACAGATACGCAGTATTTT
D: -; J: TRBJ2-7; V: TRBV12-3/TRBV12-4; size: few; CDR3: CASSFPTGTLSYEQYF; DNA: TGTGCCAGCAGTTTCCCCACCGGGACCCTCTCCTACGAGCAGTACTTC
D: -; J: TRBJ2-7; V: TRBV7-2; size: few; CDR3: CASSLAGRGEQYF; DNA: TGTGCCAGCAGCTTAGCCGGTAGGGGCGAGCAGTACTTC
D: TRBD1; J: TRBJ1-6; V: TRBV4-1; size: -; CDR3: CASSQTPMGQSSYNSPLHF; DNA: TGCGCCAGCAGCCAAACTCCAATGGGACAGAGCTCCTATAATTCACCCCTCCACTTT
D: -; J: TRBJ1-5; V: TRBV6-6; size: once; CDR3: CASSQAAQPQHF; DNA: TGTGCCAGCAGTCAAGCGGCTCAGCCCCAGCATTTT
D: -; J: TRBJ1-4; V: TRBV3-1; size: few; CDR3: CASSQVGAATNEKLFF; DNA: TGTGCCAGCAGCCAAGTGGGGGCTGCAACTAATGAAAAACTGTTTTTT
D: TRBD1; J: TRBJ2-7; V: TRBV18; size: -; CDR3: CASSPRPGQQNYEQYF; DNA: TGTGCCAGCTCACCCCGCCCGGGACAGCAAAACTACGAGCAGTACTTC
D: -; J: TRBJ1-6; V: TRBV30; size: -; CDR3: CAWSLPPRSPLHF; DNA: TGTGCCTGGAGTCTTCCTCCTCGGTCACCCCTCCACTTT